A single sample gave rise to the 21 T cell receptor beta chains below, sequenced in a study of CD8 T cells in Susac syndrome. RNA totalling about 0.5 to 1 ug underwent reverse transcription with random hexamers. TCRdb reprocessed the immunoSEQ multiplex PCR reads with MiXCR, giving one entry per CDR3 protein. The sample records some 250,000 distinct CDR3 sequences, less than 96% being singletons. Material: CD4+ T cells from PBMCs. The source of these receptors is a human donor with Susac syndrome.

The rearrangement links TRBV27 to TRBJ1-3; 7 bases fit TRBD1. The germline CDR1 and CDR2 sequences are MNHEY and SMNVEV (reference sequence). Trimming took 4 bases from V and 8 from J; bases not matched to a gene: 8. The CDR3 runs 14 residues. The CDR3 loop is CASSSGTVRDTIYF. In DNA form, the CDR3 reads TGTGCCAGCAGTTCCGGGACAGTTCGGGACACCATATATTTT.

CDR3 bases: TGTGCCACCAGCAGACAGGGTTCCGATACGCAGTATTTT. Protein: CATSRQGSDTQYF. The rearrangement links TRBV15 to TRBJ2-3, with a weak D call TRBD1 (5 bases). V was trimmed by 2 bases and J by 6 bases, leaving 9 bases between them. Germline V gene lookup returns CDR1 LNHNV and CDR2 YYDKDF (reference sequence). The CDR3 extends over 13 amino acids.

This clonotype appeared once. CDR3 sequence: CSVEKPGEDGYTF. CDR3 DNA: TGCAGCGTTGAGAAGCCAGGGGAGGATGGCTACACCTTC. The chain has TRBV29-1 and TRBJ1-2; weak D call: TRBD1 (6 bases). Trimming left V 3 bases short and J 6 bases short, with 14 bases between. CDR1 and CDR2 from the germline V gene are SQVTM and ANQGSEA. The CDR3 consists of 13 residues. Looking up the rest from reference TRBV29-1 and TRBJ1-2 gives the full variable domain: SAVISQKPSRDICQRGTSLTIQCQVDSQVTMMFWYRQQPGQSLTLIATANQGSEATYESGFVIDKFPISRPNLTFSTLTVSNMSPEDSSIYLCSVEKPGEDGYTFGSGTRLTVV.

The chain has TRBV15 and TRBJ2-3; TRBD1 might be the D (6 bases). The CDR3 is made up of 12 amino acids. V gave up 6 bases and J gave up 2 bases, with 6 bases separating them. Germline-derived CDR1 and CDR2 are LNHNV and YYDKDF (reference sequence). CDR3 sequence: CATRGATDTQYF. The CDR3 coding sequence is TGTGCCACCAGGGGGGCCACAGATACGCAGTATTTT.

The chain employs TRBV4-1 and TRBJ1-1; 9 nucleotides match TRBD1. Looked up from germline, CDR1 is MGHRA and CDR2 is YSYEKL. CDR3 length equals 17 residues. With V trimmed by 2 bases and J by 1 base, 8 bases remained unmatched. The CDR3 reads CASSQPIQGATNTEAFF. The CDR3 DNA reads TGCGCCAGCAGCCAACCCATACAGGGGGCAACGAACACTGAAGCTTTCTTT.

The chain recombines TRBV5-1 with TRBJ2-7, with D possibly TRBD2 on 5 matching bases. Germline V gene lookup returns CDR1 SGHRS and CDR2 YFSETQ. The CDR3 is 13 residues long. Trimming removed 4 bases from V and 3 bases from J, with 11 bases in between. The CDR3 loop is CASSPSGFYEQYF. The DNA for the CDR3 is TGCGCCAGCAGCCCCAGCGGATTCTACGAGCAGTACTTC.

The CDR3 sequence: CASGNRGNTEAFF. In DNA, the CDR3 is TGTGCCAGCGGAAACAGGGGAAACACTGAAGCTTTCTTT. The V and J genes are TRBV6-6 and TRBJ1-1, with 7 bases identical to TRBD1. Germline V gene data show CDR1 as MNHNY and CDR2 as SVGAGI (reference sequence). J gave up 2 bases and V 8 bases, and 5 bases lay outside the gene matches. This CDR3 has 13 residues.

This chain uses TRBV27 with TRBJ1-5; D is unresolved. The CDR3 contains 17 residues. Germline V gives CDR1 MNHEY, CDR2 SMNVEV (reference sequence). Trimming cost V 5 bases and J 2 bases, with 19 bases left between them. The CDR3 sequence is CASSPPPLGLGNQPQHF. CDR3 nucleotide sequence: TGTGCCAGCAGTCCACCCCCCCTGGGTTTGGGCAATCAGCCCCAGCATTTT.

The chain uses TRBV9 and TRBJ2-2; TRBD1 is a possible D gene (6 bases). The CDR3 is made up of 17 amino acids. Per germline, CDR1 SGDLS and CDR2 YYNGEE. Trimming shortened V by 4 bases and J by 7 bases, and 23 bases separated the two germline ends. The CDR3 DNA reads TGTGCCAGCAGCTCCCACGCAGGGGCTCTGGGGTTCGGGGAGCTGTTTTTT. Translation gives CASSSHAGALGFGELFF. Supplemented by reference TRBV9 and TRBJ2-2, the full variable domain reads DSGVTQTPKHLITATGQRVTLRCSPRSGDLSVYWYQQSLDQGLQFLIQYYNGEERAKGNILERFSAQQFPDLHSELNLSSLELGDSALYFCASSSHAGALGFGELFFGEGSRLTVL.

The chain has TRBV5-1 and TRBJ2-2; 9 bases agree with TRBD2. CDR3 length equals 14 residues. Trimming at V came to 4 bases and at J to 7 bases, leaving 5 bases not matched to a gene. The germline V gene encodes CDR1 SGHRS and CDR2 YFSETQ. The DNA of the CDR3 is TGCGCCAGCAGCCCGACTAGCGGTCACGGGGAGCTGTTTTTT. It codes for CASSPTSGHGELFF. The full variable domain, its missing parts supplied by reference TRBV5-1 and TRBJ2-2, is KAGVTQTPRYLIKTRGQQVTLSCSPISGHRSVSWYQQTPGQGLQFLFEYFSETQRNKGNFPGRFSGRQFSNSRSEMNVSTLELGDSALYLCASSPTSGHGELFFGEGSRLTVL.

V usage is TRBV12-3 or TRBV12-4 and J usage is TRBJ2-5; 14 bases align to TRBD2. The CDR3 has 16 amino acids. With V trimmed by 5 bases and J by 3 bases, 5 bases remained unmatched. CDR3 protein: CASSERGLAGEETQYF. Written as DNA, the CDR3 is TGTGCCAGCAGTGAAAGGGGACTAGCGGGAGAAGAGACCCAGTACTTC.

CDR3 amino acids: CSVERTGGPQSSYEQYF. The DNA for the CDR3 is TGCAGCGTCGAGCGGACAGGGGGGCCTCAAAGCTCCTACGAGCAGTACTTC. The chain joins TRBV29-1 to TRBJ2-7; 10 nucleotides line up with TRBD1. Germline CDR1 reads SQVTM; CDR2 reads ANQGSEA. This CDR3 has 17 amino acids. V dropped 6 bases and J dropped 0; count of bases not matched to a gene: 14.

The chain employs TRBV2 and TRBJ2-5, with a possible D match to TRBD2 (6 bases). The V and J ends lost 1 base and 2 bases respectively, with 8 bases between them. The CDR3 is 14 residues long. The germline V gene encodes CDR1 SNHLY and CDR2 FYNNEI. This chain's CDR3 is CASSEGRGQETQYF. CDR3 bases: TGTGCCAGCAGTGAAGGACGGGGGCAAGAGACCCAGTACTTC.

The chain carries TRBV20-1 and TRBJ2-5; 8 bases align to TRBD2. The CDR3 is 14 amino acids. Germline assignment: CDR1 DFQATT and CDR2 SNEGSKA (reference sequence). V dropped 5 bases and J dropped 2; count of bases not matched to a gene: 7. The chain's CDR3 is CSAEPGTSQETQYF. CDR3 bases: TGCAGTGCTGAGCCCGGGACTAGTCAAGAGACCCAGTACTTC.

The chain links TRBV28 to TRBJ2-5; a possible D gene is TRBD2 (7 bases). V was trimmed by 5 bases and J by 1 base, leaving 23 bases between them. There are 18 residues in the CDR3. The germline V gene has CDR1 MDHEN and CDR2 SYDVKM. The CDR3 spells CASSPREGGAMSQETQYF. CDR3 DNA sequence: TGTGCCAGCAGTCCACGGGAAGGGGGGGCAATGTCCCAAGAGACCCAGTACTTC. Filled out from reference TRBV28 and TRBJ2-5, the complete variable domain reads DVKVTQSSRYLVKRTGEKVFLECVQDMDHENMFWYRQDPGLGLRLIYFSYDVKMKEKGDIPEGYSVSREKKERFSLILESASTNQTSMYLCASSPREGGAMSQETQYFGPGTRLLVL.

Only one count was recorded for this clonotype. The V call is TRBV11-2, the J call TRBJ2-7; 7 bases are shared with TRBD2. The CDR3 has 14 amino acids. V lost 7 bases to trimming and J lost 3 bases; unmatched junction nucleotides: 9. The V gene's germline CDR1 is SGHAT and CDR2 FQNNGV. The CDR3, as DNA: TGTGCCAGCACCACGGGAAGGACTAGCTACGAGCAGTACTTC. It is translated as CASTTGRTSYEQYF.

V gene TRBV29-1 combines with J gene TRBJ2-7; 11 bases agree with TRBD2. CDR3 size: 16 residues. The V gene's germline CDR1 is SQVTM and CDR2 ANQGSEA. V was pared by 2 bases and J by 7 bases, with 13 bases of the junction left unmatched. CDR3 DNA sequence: TGCAGCGTTGAATTGGGGGGCGGACTAGCGGGTGGTGAGCAGTACTTC. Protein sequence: CSVELGGGLAGGEQYF.

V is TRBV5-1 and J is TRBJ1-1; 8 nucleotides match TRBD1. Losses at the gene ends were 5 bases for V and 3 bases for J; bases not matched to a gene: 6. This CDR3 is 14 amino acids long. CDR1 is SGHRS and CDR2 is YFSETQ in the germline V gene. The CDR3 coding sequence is TGCGCCAGCAGGCCAGGGGGCACGGACACTGAAGCTTTCTTT. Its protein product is CASRPGGTDTEAFF.

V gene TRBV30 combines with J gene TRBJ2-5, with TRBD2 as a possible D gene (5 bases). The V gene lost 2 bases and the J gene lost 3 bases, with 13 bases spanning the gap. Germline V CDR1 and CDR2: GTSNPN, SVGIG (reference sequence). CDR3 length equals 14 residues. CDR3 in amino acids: CAWSRTRYKETQYF. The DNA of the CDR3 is TGTGCCTGGAGTCGGACTCGGTATAAAGAGACCCAGTACTTC.

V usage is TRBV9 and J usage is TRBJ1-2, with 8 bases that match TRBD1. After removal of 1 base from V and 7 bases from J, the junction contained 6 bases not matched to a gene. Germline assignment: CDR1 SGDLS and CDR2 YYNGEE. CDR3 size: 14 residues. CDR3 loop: CASSVNQGARGYTF. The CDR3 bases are TGTGCCAGCAGCGTAAACCAGGGGGCGCGTGGCTACACCTTC.

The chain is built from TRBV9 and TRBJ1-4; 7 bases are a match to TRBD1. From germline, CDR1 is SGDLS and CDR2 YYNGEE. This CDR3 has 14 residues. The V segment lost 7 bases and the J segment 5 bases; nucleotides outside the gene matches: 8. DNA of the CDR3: TGTGCCAGCGCCCCGGGACAGTGGAATGAAAAACTGTTTTTT. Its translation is CASAPGQWNEKLFF.